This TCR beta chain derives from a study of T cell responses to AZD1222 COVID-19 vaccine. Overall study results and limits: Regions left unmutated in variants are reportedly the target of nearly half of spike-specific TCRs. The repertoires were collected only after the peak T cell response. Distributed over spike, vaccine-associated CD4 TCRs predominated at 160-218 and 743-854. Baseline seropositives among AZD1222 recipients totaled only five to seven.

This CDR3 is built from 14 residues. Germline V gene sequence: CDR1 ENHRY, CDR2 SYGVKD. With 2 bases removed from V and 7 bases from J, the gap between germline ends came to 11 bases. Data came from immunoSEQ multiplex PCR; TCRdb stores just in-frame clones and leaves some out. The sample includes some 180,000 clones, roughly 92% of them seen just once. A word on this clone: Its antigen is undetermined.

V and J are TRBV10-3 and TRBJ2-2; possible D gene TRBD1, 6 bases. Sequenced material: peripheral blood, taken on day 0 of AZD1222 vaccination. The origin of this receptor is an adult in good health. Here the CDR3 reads CAISETGSSGELFF. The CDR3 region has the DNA TGTGCCATCAGTGAGACAGGGAGTAGCGGGGAGCTGTTTTTT.